This T cell receptor (beta chain) was profiled in a study of OX40 agonist ivuxolimab in advanced cancers. Study overall: Clinicians treated patients with ivuxolimab, an agonistic anti-OX40 (CD134) antibody.

Between the trimmed V and J ends, which lost 7 bases and 8 bases, there was a span of 11 bases. Germline CDR1 is SNHLY and CDR2 is FYNNEI. The CDR3 extends over 11 amino acids. Findings and limits, study-wide: Certain nonresponding patients likewise had low normalized T-cell clonal expansion. Relative to CD4+ cells, CD8+ T cells on average had more expanded clones.

To note about this clone: Antigen: not known.

This table comes from immunoSEQ multiplex PCR, and its TCRdb copy is limited to in-frame clones, with some not included. In the table there are about 150,000 clones, 90% of which are singletons. The sequence was collected from an adult with an advanced solid tumor such as melanoma, head and neck, liver or kidney cancer. The rearrangement links TRBV2 to TRBJ1-2; no clear D gene. Sequences were derived from CD4+ or CD8+ T cells sorted from blood, sampled in a trial of the OX40 agonist ivuxolimab. The CDR3 spells CASTRFRGYTF. The CDR3 DNA reads as TGTGCCAGCACTAGGTTTCGCGGCTACACCTTC.